Below, one T cell receptor (beta chain) is given with its context. Its binding antigen is unknown. Qualities for individual bases were not recorded, and no much larger clone is one base off. These data originate in a study of regulatory T cells in long-lasting Graves disease (dated by TCRdb to 2020 to 2023). About the full investigation: Persistent Graves' disease was defined as antithyroid drug treatment for over 5 years with persistently positive TSH receptor autoantibodies. The study was conducted in China and was registered as a clinical trial. Patients with persistent Graves' disease were compared with patients with newly diagnosed Graves' disease using TCR sequencing and RNA sequencing of peripheral blood. A total of about 35 samples underwent TCR sequencing, from around 13 patients with persistent Graves' disease and 20 or so patients with newly diagnosed Graves' disease. Persistent Graves' disease patients in the clinical cohort had taken antithyroid drugs for approximately 9.5 years on average.

Results the study describes overall, beyond this receptor: Persistent disease showed preferential use of TRBV28, TRBJ1-2 and TRBJ2-5, whereas newly diagnosed disease favored TRBV20-1 and TRBJ2-1. More public clonotypes were shared among persistent patients (fewer than 3,000) than among newly diagnosed patients (966). Sequencing and analysis were limited to the TCR beta chain. As a limitation, the authors acknowledged that the small sample size may reduce accuracy. Lower TCR Shannon entropy and fewer highly expanded clones were observed in persistent Graves' disease patients than in newly diagnosed patients, which suggested clonal expansion. Because the primary lesion, thyroid tissue, could not be accessed, the study looked at peripheral blood alone.

The library was built by means of multiplex PCR. TCRdb records Illumina HiSeq 4000 as the sequencer. CDR3 regions were amplified by Arm-PCR with iRepertoire HTBI primers to construct TCR beta libraries. Before sequencing, the PCR products went through gel purification. The published analysis was carried out like this. Gene usage analysis of CDR3 amino acid clonotypes used the approximately 62 TRBV and around 14 TRBJ segments found across samples. Filtered high-quality paired reads were merged into contigs using COPE and FqMerger. BLAST was used to align contigs to the IMGT TRBV, TRBD and TRBJ reference genes, and CDR3 was defined following IMGT. Any clonotype with a frequency above 0.1% was counted as a highly expanded clone. Shannon entropy was used to measure repertoire diversity, and the Gini coefficient was used to measure V-J evenness. Clonotypes shared by more than one individual were considered public. TCRdb trimmed the raw reads at Q25, called clones with MiXCR and kept productive beta chains. Every distinct CDR3 protein forms one entry, paired with its most common genes and DNA. These V and J calls are TCRdb output, not the study's own analysis. The sample yields 300,000 to 500,000 distinct CDR3 sequences; less than 25% were counted once. The top ten clones comprise less than 25% of the sample.

The germline V gene (reference sequence) specifies LNHNV as CDR1 and YYDKDF as CDR2. Taken from cysteine to phenylalanine, the CDR3 has 14 residues. Only CDR3 DNA remains: 42 bases, in frame from the first base. For this chain, trimming is 1 base at the V end and 5 bases at the J end, and the number of junction bases without a gene match is 3. Explained via the paper, the time point label denotes: persistent/refractory GD, antithyroid drugs over 5 years with positive TRAb. For both TCR sequencing and RNA sequencing, RNA was extracted from PBMCs using TRIzol. Graves' disease was diagnosed according to American Thyroid Association guidelines. Recruitment of patients was carried out at an endocrinology department in Xi'an, China. Each patient gave approximately 10 milliliters of peripheral blood, collected in an EDTA anticoagulant tube. PBMCs were isolated by Ficoll Paque Plus density gradient separation without further T cell sorting. An Agilent 2100 Bioanalyzer and agarose gel were used to assess RNA quality, and a NanoDrop 2000 was used to measure RNA concentration.

The sequences come from peripheral blood mononuclear cells (PBMCs), collected when the disease was refractory, from a patient treated with antithyroid drugs. Recombination joined TRBV15 with TRBJ2-7; TRBD1 aligns with 9 central bases. This sequence originates from a female donor with Graves disease. The DNA sequence is given as TGTGCCACCAGCAGAGGGACAGGGGTCCACGAGCAGTACTTC. Its translation is CATSRGTGVHEQYF.